Presented here are 2 T cell receptor beta chains from one specimen sequenced in a study of shared clonotypes between healthy human individuals. The repertoire was sequenced with immunoSEQ multiplex PCR; TCRdb's copy has only in-frame clones and lacks some. The table lists approximately 2,000,000 clones, just under 95% of them singletons. The sequencing sample was made of naive CD4+ T cells from PBMCs. Subset described: CD45RA+ positively selected. Every receptor here comes from a man aged 18 to 30 in good health. Some clones in this sample may be carry-over from other donors' samples.

CDR3 DNA sequence: TGTGCCAGCAGCTTATTGGACTTGACAATCCCAGATACGCAGTATTTT. It specifies CASSLLDLTIPDTQYF. The chain links TRBV7-9 to TRBJ2-3, with D possibly being TRBD2 (5 bases). The germline V gene encodes CDR1 SEHNR and CDR2 FQNEAQ (reference sequence). The CDR3 runs 16 residues. V lost 2 bases to trimming and J lost 4 bases, with 16 bases between them.

This clone was observed a handful of times. The chain couples TRBV12-5 to TRBJ1-1; D is ambiguous. V lost 3 bases and J lost 2, with 10 bases in between. This CDR3 region has 14 residues. Germline V gene data show CDR1 as LGHNT and CDR2 as FRNRAP. The chain's CDR3 is CASGFGQKNTEAFF. The CDR3 region has the DNA TGTGCTAGTGGTTTTGGTCAGAAAAACACTGAAGCTTTCTTT.